This passage covers 13 T cell receptor beta chains from one sample sequenced in a study of cytomegalovirus exposure and HLA in healthy donors. The PCR had 60 Vbeta and 13 Jbeta primers. Profiling relied on immunoSEQ multiplex PCR, and the TCRdb table lists in-frame clones only, not all of them. The sample has about 160,000 clones; around 88% are singletons. The specimen was PBMCs. These receptors all come from a woman in her twenties or thirties in good health and CMV-seronegative.

The chain recombines TRBV7-2 with TRBJ2-5; 8 bases fit TRBD2. Losses at the gene ends were 5 bases for V and 5 bases for J; bases not matched to a gene: 16. Germline-derived CDR1 and CDR2 are SGHTA and FQGNSA. This CDR3 contains 17 residues. Here the CDR3 reads CASSPPGGGLAGETQYF. CDR3 DNA: TGTGCCAGCAGCCCACCCGGGGGAGGACTAGCCGGGGAGACCCAGTACTTC. The full variable domain, in which reference TRBV7-2 and TRBJ2-5 provide the parts outside the CDR3, is GAGVSQSPSNKVTEKGKDVELRCDPISGHTALYWYRQSLGQGLEFLIYFQGNSAPDKSGLPSDRFSAERTGGSVSTLTIQRTQQEDSAVYLCASSPPGGGLAGETQYFGPGTRLLVL.

The V gene is TRBV30, the J gene TRBJ2-5; TRBD2 aligns across 16 bases. The CDR3 consists of 15 residues. V was clipped by 4 bases and J by 5 bases; unmatched bases: 4. The germline CDR1 and CDR2 sequences are GTSNPN and SVGIG (reference sequence). The CDR3 loop reads CAWTWGLAGGETQYF. DNA of the CDR3: TGTGCCTGGACATGGGGACTAGCGGGAGGGGAGACCCAGTACTTC.

The chain has TRBV11-2 and TRBJ2-2; 9 bases fit TRBD2. With 4 bases clipped from V and 4 bases from J, the junction kept 13 bases outside the gene matches. The length of the CDR3 is 18 residues. The germline gives CDR1 SGHAT, CDR2 FQNNGV. CDR3 region: CASSSRDSGRGGTGELFF. The CDR3 nucleotides are TGTGCCAGCAGCTCCCGTGATAGCGGGAGAGGTGGCACCGGGGAGCTGTTTTTT.

The chain couples TRBV7-7 to TRBJ1-1; tentatively, D is TRBD1 (5 bases). Germline CDR1 is SSHAT and CDR2 is FNYEAQ (reference sequence). Deletions cut 2 bases from V and 4 bases from J, with 8 bases between. The CDR3 loop spans 13 amino acids. CDR3 sequence: CASSLRQSTEAFF. The CDR3 nucleotides are TGTGCCAGCAGCTTACGACAGTCCACTGAAGCTTTCTTT.

V gene TRBV6-5 combines with J gene TRBJ1-4; weak D call: TRBD1 (5 bases). Trimming removed 2 bases from V and 1 base from J, with 5 bases in between. This CDR3 region has 14 residues. Germline CDR1 reads MNHEY; CDR2 reads SVGAGI. The CDR3 DNA reads as TGTGCCAGCAGTTACACAGGAACTAATGAAAAACTGTTTTTT. Translated, it gives CASSYTGTNEKLFF.

This chain connects TRBV19 to TRBJ2-7, with TRBD2 matching 9 bases. Germline V gene data show CDR1 as LNHDA and CDR2 as SQIVND (reference sequence). The V segment lost 1 base and the J segment 2 bases; nucleotides outside the gene matches: 3. The CDR3 covers 15 residues. The CDR3 coding sequence is TGTGCCAGTAGTATAGGTGCTAGCGGGACCTACGAGCAGTACTTC. Amino acid sequence: CASSIGASGTYEQYF.

The rearrangement uses TRBV5-5 and TRBJ1-2; a weak D match, TRBD1 (6 bases). Germline assignment: CDR1 SGHKS and CDR2 YYEKEE (reference sequence). Trimming took off 7 bases at V and 5 bases at J, with 18 bases between the two ends. This CDR3 is built from 14 residues. The CDR3 coding sequence is TGTGCCAGCGGGGGCATATATCCTTCTTATGGCTACACCTTC. This codes for CASGGIYPSYGYTF.

The chain combines TRBV7-8 with TRBJ1-1; D uncertain. The germline V gene encodes CDR1 SGHVS and CDR2 FQNEAQ. This CDR3 has 14 amino acids. Trimming cost V 2 bases and J 1 base, with 8 bases left between them. The CDR3 DNA sequence: TGTGCCAGCAGCTTATGGCAGGAGAACACTGAAGCTTTCTTT. This codes for CASSLWQENTEAFF.

A word on this clone: The same CDR3 can be traced to other DNA sequences in this sample. The V and J genes are TRBV7-8 and TRBJ1-6; 7 nucleotides line up with TRBD1. Germline CDR1 is SGHVS and CDR2 is FQNEAQ. This CDR3 spans 15 amino acids. The ends lost 2 bases at V and 13 bases at J; junction bases unmatched: 11. CDR3 amino acids: CASSLTDRVESPLHF. In DNA form, the CDR3 reads TGTGCCAGCAGCTTAACAGACAGGGTTGAATCCCCCCTCCACTTT.

V gene TRBV11-3 combines with J gene TRBJ2-5; 12 nucleotides agree with TRBD2. The germline gives CDR1 SGHNT, CDR2 YENEEA. The CDR3 extends over 15 amino acids. V shed 1 base and J 7 bases; nucleotides not matched to a gene: 4. This CDR3 is CASSLGETSGGTQYF. The CDR3 DNA is TGTGCCAGCAGCTTAGGGGAGACTAGCGGGGGGACCCAGTACTTC.

The rearrangement links TRBV2 to TRBJ2-3, with TRBD1 matching over 9 bases. Germline V gives CDR1 SNHLY, CDR2 FYNNEI. The CDR3 has 12 amino acids. J was trimmed by 9 bases and V by 6 bases; bases with no gene match: 4. The CDR3 loop is CASRGQGGTQYF. The DNA for the CDR3 is TGTGCCAGCAGGGGACAGGGCGGCACGCAGTATTTT.

The rearrangement uses TRBV7-2 and TRBJ2-3, with 7 positions matching TRBD2. The germline CDR1 and CDR2 sequences are SGHTA and FQGNSA. Unmatched junction bases numbered 8, after V lost 2 bases and J lost 6 bases. This CDR3 is 15 amino acids long. The CDR3 nucleotides are TGTGCCAGCAGCTTATCTAGCGGCCCGGGGGATACGCAGTATTTT. Its translation: CASSLSSGPGDTQYF.

V is TRBV11-2 and J is TRBJ1-4; TRBD1 agrees at 8 bases. The CDR3 is 16 amino acids. V lost 4 bases and J lost 11; bases outside the gene matches: 15. The germline gives CDR1 SGHAT, CDR2 FQNNGV. The CDR3 region is CASSSLFGTGGLKLFF. CDR3 sequence (DNA): TGTGCCAGCAGCTCATTATTCGGGACAGGTGGTTTGAAACTGTTTTTT. Filled out from reference TRBV11-2 and TRBJ1-4, the complete variable domain reads EAGVAQSPRYKIIEKRQSVAFWCNPISGHATLYWYQQILGQGPKLLIQFQNNGVVDDSQLPKDRFSAERLKGVDSTLKIQPAKLEDSAVYLCASSSLFGTGGLKLFFGSGTQLSVL.